This TCR beta chain was captured by sequencing in a study of T cell repertoires in cytomegalovirus infection. Overall study: Carrying CMV and the relevant HLA type showed in public TCR beta signatures. Study observations and caveats: It was HLA-C-restricted CMV-specific TCR beta clonotypes that dominated the response ex vivo. Identification of carriers of CMV plus the relevant HLA was achieved through cumulative public TCR beta family frequency.

Points on this clonotype: Its antigen is still unknown.

Germline values: CDR1 LNHNV, CDR2 YYDKDF (reference sequence). The CDR3 has 15 amino acids. The trim removed 6 bases at V and 1 base at J, leaving 6 bases unmatched. TCRdb recomputed calls from the reads with MiXCR, one row per CDR3 protein. The sample has around 630,000 distinct CDR3 sequences, 24% seen once. This receptor was obtained from a human donor in good health (CMV status not recorded). Some clones in this sample may be carry-over from other donors' samples. This sequence joins TRBV15 and TRBJ2-3, with 8 bases that match TRBD2. Sequencing was performed on CD8+ T cells from PBMCs. CDR3 residues: CATSNPAGGTDTQYF. CDR3 nucleotides: TGTGCCACCAGTAATCCAGCGGGGGGCACAGATACGCAGTATTTT.